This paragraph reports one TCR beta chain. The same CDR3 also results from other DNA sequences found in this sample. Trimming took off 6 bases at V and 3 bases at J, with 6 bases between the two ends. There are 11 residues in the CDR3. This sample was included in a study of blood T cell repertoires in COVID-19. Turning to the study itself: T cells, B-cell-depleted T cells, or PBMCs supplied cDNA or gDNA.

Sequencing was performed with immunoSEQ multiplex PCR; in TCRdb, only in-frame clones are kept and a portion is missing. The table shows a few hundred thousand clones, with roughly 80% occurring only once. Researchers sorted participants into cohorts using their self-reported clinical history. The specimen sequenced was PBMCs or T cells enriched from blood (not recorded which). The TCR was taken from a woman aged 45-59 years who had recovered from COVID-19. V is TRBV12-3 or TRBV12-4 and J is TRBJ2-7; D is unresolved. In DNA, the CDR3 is TGTGCCAGCAGCCCGAGCTACGAGCAGTACTTC. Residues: CASSPSYEQYF.